This record covers a single TCR beta chain. The record originates from a study of cytomegalovirus exposure and HLA in healthy donors. Method: immunoSEQ multiplex PCR; TCRdb's copy keeps in-frame clones and lacks some. The sample lists about 330,000 clones, 75% to 90% seen once, with more than 0.9% in the top ten. Trimming removed 0 bases at V and 1 base at J, with 11 bases between. In germline, CDR1 is SGDLS, CDR2 YYNGEE. The CDR3 has 15 amino acids. From the roughly 120-subject validation cohort, which was separate from the approximately 670-subject first cohort, the donors were drawn. Sequenced sample: PBMCs. The sequence was collected from a woman under 40 in good health and CMV-seropositive. This chain connects TRBV9 to TRBJ2-7; D remains unclear. Here the CDR3 DNA reads TGTGCCAGCAGCGTAGGTGCAGGCCTGTCCTACGAGCAGTACTTC. Encoded protein: CASSVGAGLSYEQYF.